This entry is about one TCR beta chain. This sample was taken from a study of blood T cell repertoires in COVID-19. For the study at large: From T cells, B-cell-depleted T cells, or PBMCs came the material, which was cDNA or gDNA.

Sequenced by immunoSEQ multiplex PCR; TCRdb stores in-frame clones only, minus some. The sample contains roughly 130,000 clones, 90% of which appear only once. The CDR3 length is 17 residues. The trim removed 3 bases at V and 3 bases at J, leaving 11 bases unmatched. From germline, CDR1 is SGDLS and CDR2 YYNGEE. The sequenced sample consisted of peripheral blood. The chain links TRBV9 to TRBJ2-2, with 7 bases aligning to TRBD2. The clonotype originates from a man aged 60 to 75 with COVID-19, enrolled during active disease. CDR3 nucleotide sequence: TGTGCCAGCAGCGGGGAGGAGGGGAGGGGAGACACCGGGGAGCTGTTTTTT. Its translation is CASSGEEGRGDTGELFF. The whole variable domain, filled in from reference TRBV9 and TRBJ2-2, reads DSGVTQTPKHLITATGQRVTLRCSPRSGDLSVYWYQQSLDQGLQFLIQYYNGEERAKGNILERFSAQQFPDLHSELNLSSLELGDSALYFCASSGEEGRGDTGELFFGEGSRLTVL.